This T cell receptor beta chain comes out of a study of T-cell memory formation after mild COVID-19. As for the study in general: Clusters of TCRs were largely donor specific. Notes on the study in general: Clones which contracted sat mainly in CM and EM if CD4+, and in EMRA if CD8+. The appearance of some responding clones in pre-infection memory suggested that cross-reactive memory joined. In second-wave clones peaking day 37, SARS-CoV-2 specificity remained unconfirmed.

TCRdb re-analysed the 5' RACE reads in MiXCR, keeping a single row per CDR3 protein. The table shows around 400,000 distinct CDR3 sequences, with approximately 25% occurring only once. Comments on this clonotype: What it recognizes is unknown.

The CDR3 is made up of 14 amino acids. V dropped 8 bases and J dropped 5; count of bases not matched to a gene: 10. Germline V lookup: CDR1 LNHNV, CDR2 YYDKDF (reference sequence). The chain recombines TRBV15 with TRBJ2-7, with 9 bases lining up with TRBD1. Sequencing was done on a sample of PBMCs or a T cell subset sorted from them (not recorded which). This receptor was taken from an adult woman who had mild COVID-19 (a few samples of this study predate the infection). Cell type and time point are not known. The CDR3 DNA sequence: TGTGCCACCCCGGGCAAGACAGGGGGTAACGAGCAGTACTTC. Protein product: CATPGKTGGNEQYF.